Following are 10 T cell receptor beta chains from one sample sequenced in a study of tumor-infiltrating lymphocytes in primary liver carcinoma. A primer matching the constant region was used to make TCR beta cDNA from approximately 520 ng of total RNA. Libraries covering TCR beta were generated through three nested multiplex PCR rounds (using a slightly modified ARM-PCR). TRBV1-TRBV30 forward primers paired with a C-beta reverse primer were used in the first two PCR rounds, which ran around 10 cycles each. TCRdb re-called the multiplex PCR reads through MiXCR, storing one row per CDR3 protein. The sample shows 100,000 or so distinct CDR3 sequences, about 67% of them seen only once. The source material, 20-30 mg of unsorted bulk tissue, was used to co-extract RNA and DNA. The source material was liver tumor tissue from sampling region 2. Regarding subset: tumor region T2, inferior pole. The origin of the receptors is a woman aged 60-75 years with primary liver carcinoma and hepatitis B virus infection.

This chain joins TRBV28 and TRBJ1-3; D not resolved. This CDR3 is 16 amino acids long. V lost 5 bases to trimming and J lost 4 bases, with 18 bases between them. Germline loops: CDR1 MDHEN, CDR2 SYDVKM. CDR3 in DNA: TGTGCCAGCAGTCTCCCCGCGGGTATCGGAGGAAACACCATATATTTT. Translating gives CASSLPAGIGGNTIYF.

This clonotype was seen many times. This chain links TRBV29-1 with TRBJ2-3, with TRBD2 as a possible D gene (6 bases). In germline, CDR1 is SQVTM, CDR2 ANQGSEA. V was shortened by 7 bases and J by 0 bases, with 11 bases between the two germline ends. There are 13 residues in the CDR3. This CDR3 reads CSGRESSTDTQYF. CDR3 DNA sequence: TGCAGCGGACGGGAGTCTAGCACAGATACGCAGTATTTT.

In its sample, this clonotype was seen many times. The genes are TRBV12-3 or TRBV12-4 and TRBJ2-1; 11 bases match TRBD2. This CDR3 spans 16 amino acids. V lost 4 bases to trimming and J lost 5 bases; unmatched junction nucleotides: 7. The chain's CDR3 is CASSSPGTSGNNEQFF. The CDR3 DNA follows: TGTGCCAGCAGTTCCCCCGGGACTAGCGGCAACAATGAGCAGTTCTTC.

The sample holds one count of this clonotype. The chain recombines TRBV24-1 with TRBJ1-6; tentative D call: TRBD1 (6 bases). Germline values: CDR1 KGHDR, CDR2 SFDVKD. This CDR3 spans 16 amino acids. V lost 9 bases to trimming and J lost 5 bases, with 19 bases between them. CDR3 amino acids: CATCNLHNRDNSPLHF. The CDR3 DNA is TGTGCCACCTGTAATTTGCATAACAGGGATAATTCACCCCTCCACTTT.

V is TRBV21-1 and J is TRBJ1-1; the table's D call of TRBD1 was not tested on the DNA. TRBV21-1 is tagged as a pseudogene. The CDR3 consists of 15 residues. The CDR3 loop reads CVSSIPGQGPTEAFF. CDR3 DNA: TGTGTCAGCAGCATCCCGGGACAGGGTCCAACTGAAGCTTTCTTT.

A word on this clonotype: A much larger clone sits a single nucleotide away, making a read error possible. The genes are TRBV5-1 and TRBJ2-1; D gene unclear. The CDR3 contains 11 residues. Germline V CDR1 and CDR2: SGHRS, YFSETQ. CDR3 in amino acids: CASSRHNEHFF. The CDR3 DNA reads TGCGCCAGCAGCCGACACAATGAGCACTTCTTC.

This clonotype was seen ten or more times. The rearrangement uses TRBV12-3 or TRBV12-4 and TRBJ2-5; 8 nucleotides match TRBD1. Trimming cost V 5 bases and J 10 bases; bases outside gene matches: 12. The CDR3 has 14 residues. Here the CDR3 reads CASSHPGGRVVQYF. CDR3 DNA sequence: TGTGCCAGCAGTCACCCAGGGGGCAGGGTAGTCCAGTACTTC.

The chain couples TRBV11-3 to TRBJ2-1; 7 bases match TRBD2. V shed 8 bases, J shed 8 bases, and the junction held 21 bases outside the gene matches. CDR1 and CDR2 from the germline V gene are SGHNT and YENEEA. This CDR3 has 17 residues. The CDR3 protein is CASVLGRGERGVDEQFF. The DNA of the CDR3 is TGTGCCAGCGTCTTAGGTCGGGGGGAACGGGGTGTCGATGAGCAGTTCTTC.

A word on this clonotype: A much more abundant neighbour one base away suggests this may be a read error. The J gene is TRBJ1-4, the V gene TRBV7-8; TRBD1 aligns across 7 bases. Germline CDR1 SGHVS, CDR2 FQNEAQ. CDR3 length: 16 amino acids. V gave up 5 bases and J gave up 9 bases; unmatched junction bases: 15. The CDR3 loop reads CASSLTPRGQNKKLFF. In DNA form, the CDR3 reads TGTGCCAGCAGCCTCACCCCGAGGGGGCAGAATAAAAAACTGTTTTTT.

The rearrangement links TRBV11-2 to TRBJ1-1; D call uncertain. The V gene's germline CDR1 is SGHAT and CDR2 FQNNGV. V dropped 10 bases and J dropped 3 bases, with 21 bases sitting between them. The CDR3 totals 15 residues. The CDR3 reads CAIIPRTGVDTEAFF. CDR3 coding DNA: TGTGCCATCATCCCCAGGACGGGAGTGGACACTGAAGCTTTCTTT.